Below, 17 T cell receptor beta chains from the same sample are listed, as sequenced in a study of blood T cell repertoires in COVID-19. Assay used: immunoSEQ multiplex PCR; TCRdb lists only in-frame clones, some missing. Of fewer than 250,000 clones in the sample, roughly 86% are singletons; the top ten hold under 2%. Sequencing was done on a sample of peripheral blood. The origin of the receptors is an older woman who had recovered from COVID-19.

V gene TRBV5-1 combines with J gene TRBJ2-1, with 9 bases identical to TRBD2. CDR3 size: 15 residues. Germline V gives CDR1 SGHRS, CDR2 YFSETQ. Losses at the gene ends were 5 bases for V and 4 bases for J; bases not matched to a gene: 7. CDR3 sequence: CASRSSGGQYNEQFF. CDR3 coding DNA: TGCGCCAGCAGGTCCAGCGGGGGGCAATACAATGAGCAGTTCTTC.

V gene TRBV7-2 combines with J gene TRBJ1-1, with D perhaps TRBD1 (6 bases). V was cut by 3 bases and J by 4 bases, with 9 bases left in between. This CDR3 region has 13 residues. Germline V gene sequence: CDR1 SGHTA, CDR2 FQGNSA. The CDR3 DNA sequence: TGTGCCAGCAGCTTGCGACAGGCCACTGAAGCTTTCTTT. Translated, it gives CASSLRQATEAFF. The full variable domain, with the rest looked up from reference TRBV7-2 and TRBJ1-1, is GAGVSQSPSNKVTEKGKDVELRCDPISGHTALYWYRQSLGQGLEFLIYFQGNSAPDKSGLPSDRFSAERTGGSVSTLTIQRTQQEDSAVYLCASSLRQATEAFFGQGTRLTVV.

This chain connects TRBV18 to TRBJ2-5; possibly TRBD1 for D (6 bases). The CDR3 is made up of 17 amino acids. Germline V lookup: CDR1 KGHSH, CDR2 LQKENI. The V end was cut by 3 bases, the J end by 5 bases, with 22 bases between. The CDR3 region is CASSPKRLVGAGETQYF. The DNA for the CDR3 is TGTGCCAGCTCACCGAAACGATTAGTGGGGGCTGGGGAGACCCAGTACTTC.

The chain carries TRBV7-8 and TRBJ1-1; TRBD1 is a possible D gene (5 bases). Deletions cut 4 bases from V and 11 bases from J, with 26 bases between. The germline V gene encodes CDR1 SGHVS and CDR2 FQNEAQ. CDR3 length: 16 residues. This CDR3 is CASSSDSISFVFSAFF. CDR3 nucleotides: TGTGCCAGCAGCTCAGACAGTATATCTTTTGTGTTTTCTGCTTTCTTT.

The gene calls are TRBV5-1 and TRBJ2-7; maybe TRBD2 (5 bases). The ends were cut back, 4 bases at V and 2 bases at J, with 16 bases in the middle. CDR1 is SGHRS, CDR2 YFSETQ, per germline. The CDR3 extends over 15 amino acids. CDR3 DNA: TGCGCCAGCAGCACCGGCGGTGGGAGCACCTACGAGCAGTACTTC. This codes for CASSTGGGSTYEQYF.

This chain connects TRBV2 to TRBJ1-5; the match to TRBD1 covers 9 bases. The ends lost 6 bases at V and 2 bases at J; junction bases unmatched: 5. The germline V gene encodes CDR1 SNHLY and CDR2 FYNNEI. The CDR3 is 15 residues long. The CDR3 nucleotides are TGTGCCAGCAGCTACAGGGGGCGTCGCAATCAGCCCCAGCATTTT. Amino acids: CASSYRGRRNQPQHF.

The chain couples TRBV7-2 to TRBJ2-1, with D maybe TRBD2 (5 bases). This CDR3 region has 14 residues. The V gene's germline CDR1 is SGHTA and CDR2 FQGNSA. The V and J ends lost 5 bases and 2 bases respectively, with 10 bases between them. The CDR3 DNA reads TGTGCCAGCAGCCCAGACTACGCCTACAATGAGCAGTTCTTC. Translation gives CASSPDYAYNEQFF.

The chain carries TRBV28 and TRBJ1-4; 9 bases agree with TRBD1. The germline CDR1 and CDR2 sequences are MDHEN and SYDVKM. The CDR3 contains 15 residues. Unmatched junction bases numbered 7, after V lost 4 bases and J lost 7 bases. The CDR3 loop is CASSSNRGPSEKLFF. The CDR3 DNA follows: TGTGCCAGCAGTTCTAACAGGGGGCCAAGTGAAAAACTGTTTTTT.

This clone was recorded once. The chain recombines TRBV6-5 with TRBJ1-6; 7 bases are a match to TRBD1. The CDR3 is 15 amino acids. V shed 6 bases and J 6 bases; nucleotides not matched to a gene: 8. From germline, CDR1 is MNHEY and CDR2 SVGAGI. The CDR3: CASRFLTGVNSPLHF. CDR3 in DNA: TGTGCCAGCAGATTCCTCACAGGGGTTAATTCACCCCTCCACTTT.

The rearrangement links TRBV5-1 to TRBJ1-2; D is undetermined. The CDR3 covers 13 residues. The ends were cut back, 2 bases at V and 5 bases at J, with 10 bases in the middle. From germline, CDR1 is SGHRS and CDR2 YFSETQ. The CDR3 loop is CASSLAQSYGYTF. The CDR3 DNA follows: TGCGCCAGCAGCTTAGCGCAATCTTATGGCTACACCTTC.

CDR3 sequence reads: CASSLLTRGETQYF. CDR3 DNA: TGTGCCAGCAGCCTTCTCACTAGAGGAGAGACCCAGTACTTC. The chain combines TRBV13 with TRBJ2-5; a possible D gene is TRBD2 (5 bases). CDR3 size: 14 residues. V was trimmed by 5 bases and J by 4 bases, leaving 14 bases between them. Germline values: CDR1 PRHDT, CDR2 FYEKMQ (reference sequence). Looking up the rest from reference TRBV13 and TRBJ2-5 gives the full variable domain: AAGVIQSPRHLIKEKRETATLKCYPIPRHDTVYWYQQGPGQDPQFLISFYEKMQSDKGSIPDRFSAQQFSDYHSELNMSSLELGDSALYFCASSLLTRGETQYFGPGTRLLVL.

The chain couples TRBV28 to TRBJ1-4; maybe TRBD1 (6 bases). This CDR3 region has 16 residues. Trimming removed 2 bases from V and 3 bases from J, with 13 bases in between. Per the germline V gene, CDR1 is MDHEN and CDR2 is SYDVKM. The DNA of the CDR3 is TGTGCCAGCAGTTTAACTCCGGGACAAGCTAATGAAAAACTGTTTTTT. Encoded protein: CASSLTPGQANEKLFF.

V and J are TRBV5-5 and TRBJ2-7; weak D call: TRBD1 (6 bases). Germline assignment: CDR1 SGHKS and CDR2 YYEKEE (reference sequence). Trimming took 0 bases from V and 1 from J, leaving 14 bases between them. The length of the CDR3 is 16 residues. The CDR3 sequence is CASSLALSQGSYEQYF. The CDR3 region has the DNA TGTGCCAGCAGCTTGGCACTGTCACAGGGTTCCTACGAGCAGTACTTC.

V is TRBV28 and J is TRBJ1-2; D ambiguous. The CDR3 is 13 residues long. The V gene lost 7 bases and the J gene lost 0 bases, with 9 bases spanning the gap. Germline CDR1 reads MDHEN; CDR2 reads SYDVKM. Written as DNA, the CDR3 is TGTGCCAGCATGGGCCAGGCTAACTATGGCTACACCTTC. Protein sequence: CASMGQANYGYTF.

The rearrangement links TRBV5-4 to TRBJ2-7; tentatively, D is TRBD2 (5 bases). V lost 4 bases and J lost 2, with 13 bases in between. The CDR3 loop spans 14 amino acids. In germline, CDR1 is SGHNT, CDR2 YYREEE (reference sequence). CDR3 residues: CASSLQRGTYEQYF. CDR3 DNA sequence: TGTGCCAGCAGCCTTCAAAGAGGGACCTACGAGCAGTACTTC.

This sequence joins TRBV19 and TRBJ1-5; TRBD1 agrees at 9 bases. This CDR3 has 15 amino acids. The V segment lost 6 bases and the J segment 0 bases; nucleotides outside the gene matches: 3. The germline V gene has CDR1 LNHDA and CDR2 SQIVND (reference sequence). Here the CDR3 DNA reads TGTGCCAGTAGCCCGGGACAGGGTAGCAATCAGCCCCAGCATTTT. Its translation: CASSPGQGSNQPQHF. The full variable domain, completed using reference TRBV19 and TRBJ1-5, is DGGITQSPKYLFRKEGQNVTLSCEQNLNHDAMYWYRQDPGQGLRLIYYSQIVNDFQKGDIAEGYSVSREKKESFPLTVTSAQKNPTAFYLCASSPGQGSNQPQHFGDGTRLSIL.

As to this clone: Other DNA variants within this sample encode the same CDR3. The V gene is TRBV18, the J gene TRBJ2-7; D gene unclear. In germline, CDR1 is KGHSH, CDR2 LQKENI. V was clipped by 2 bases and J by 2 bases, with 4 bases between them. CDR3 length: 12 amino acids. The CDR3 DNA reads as TGTGCCAGCTCACCAAGCACCTACGAGCAGTACTTC. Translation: CASSPSTYEQYF.